The clone carrying this TCR beta chain has just a few counts. This entry comes from a study of radiotherapy plus CTLA-4 blockade in lung cancer. Profiling relied on immunoSEQ multiplex PCR, and the TCRdb table lists in-frame clones only, not all of them. The sample comprises about 72,000 clones, over 80% of which are singletons, and less than 4.5% rests with the top ten. V was shortened by 7 bases and J by 10 bases, with 16 bases between the two germline ends. This CDR3 is 11 amino acids long. Germline lookup yields CDR1 GTSNPN and CDR2 SVGIG (reference sequence). The sequence was obtained from a human donor with non-small cell lung cancer who had a partial response to radiotherapy plus ipilimumab. Source: peripheral blood, taken from a patient treated with radiotherapy plus ipilimumab. The rearrangement uses TRBV30 and TRBJ1-1; D is unclear. CDR3 sequence reads: CAFSLGVGAFF. The CDR3 nucleotides read TGTGCCTTTTCCCTCGGAGTCGGAGCTTTCTTT.